This T cell receptor (beta chain) was profiled in a study of cytomegalovirus exposure and HLA in healthy donors. The CDR3 is 15 residues long. Trimming cost V 6 bases and J 1 base, with 16 bases left between them. Germline CDR1 and CDR2: SGHRS and YFSETQ. The primer mix had 60 Vbeta and 13 Jbeta primers. In the original processing: Unique TCR beta chains totaled roughly 81 million in a later count, with roughly 12 million of them shared. Here immunoSEQ multiplex PCR was the method, and the copy in TCRdb shows in-frame clones only, minus some. That table gives V, J and clone size, and the DNA gave D and trimming. The sample records approximately 200,000 clones, roughly 80% being singletons.

This TCR came from a girl aged 5 to 17 in good health and CMV-seronegative. J is TRBJ2-5 and V is TRBV5-1, with D unclear. The sequenced material came from PBMCs. The chain's CDR3 is CASTLEPATQETQYF. The CDR3 DNA is TGCGCCAGCACGCTAGAACCCGCTACCCAAGAGACCCAGTACTTC.